The 17 T cell receptor beta chains below come from one sample, sequenced in a study of T cells in Graves' hyperthyroidism and ophthalmopathy. Template material for amplifying TCR beta CDR3 regions consisted of RNA transcripts. HTBI primers were used for first-round RT-PCR of the TCR CDR3. TCRdb itself ran the multiplex PCR reads through MiXCR, one entry per CDR3 protein. Of hundreds of thousands of distinct CDR3 sequences listed, 11% to 15% are singletons. The sequenced material came from blood. The receptor set was obtained from a woman in her late teens or twenties with Graves' hyperthyroidism.

The table lists this clonotype with a few counts. The V and J genes are TRBV27 and TRBJ1-6, with TRBD1 matching over 9 bases. This CDR3 spans 15 amino acids. V was pared by 3 bases and J by 7 bases, with 4 bases of the junction left unmatched. Germline V lookup: CDR1 MNHEY, CDR2 SMNVEV (reference sequence). The CDR3 is CASSLPGQGNSPLHF. CDR3 DNA sequence: TGTGCCAGCAGTTTGCCGGGACAGGGAAATTCACCCCTCCACTTT.

This clonotype has only a few counts. The chain links TRBV12-3 or TRBV12-4 to TRBJ2-1; 11 bases are shared with TRBD2. The J segment lost 7 bases and the V segment lost 3 bases, leaving 5 bases of the junction unmatched. The CDR3 spans 15 residues. The CDR3 is CASSLRLAGSNEQFF. The DNA of the CDR3 is TGTGCCAGCAGTTTGCGACTAGCGGGAAGTAATGAGCAGTTCTTC.

The chain joins TRBV4-1 to TRBJ2-1, with a tentative D call TRBD2 (5 bases). Germline CDR1 MGHRA, CDR2 YSYEKL. Trimming pared 4 bases from V and 11 bases from J, leaving 12 bases between. This CDR3 has 12 residues. This chain's CDR3 is CASSRAAAKQFF. The CDR3 coding sequence is TGCGCCAGCAGCCGGGCAGCGGCTAAGCAGTTCTTC.

Comment on this clonotype: Sequence at one end of the junction differs from germline and may be a read error. The chain combines TRBV12-3 or TRBV12-4 with TRBJ2-7; 7 nucleotides align to TRBD1. The length of the CDR3 is 14 residues. The CDR3 spells CASSYYRGSDEQYF. For the CDR3, the DNA is TGTGCCAGCAGTTATTACAGGGGCTCCGACGAGCAGTACTTC.

This clonotype showed up many times. This rearrangement joins TRBV12-3 or TRBV12-4 to TRBJ2-5; 7 bases align to TRBD1. V dropped 6 bases and J dropped 4; count of bases not matched to a gene: 17. The CDR3 has 17 residues. The CDR3 nucleotides read TGTGCCAGCAGCCTTATGGGGGACAGTTTTGGAGGAGAGACCCAGTACTTC. It is translated as CASSLMGDSFGGETQYF.

V usage is TRBV7-9 and J usage is TRBJ2-3; the match to TRBD2 covers 7 bases. The CDR3 spans 19 residues. The germline CDR1 and CDR2 sequences are SEHNR and FQNEAQ (reference sequence). Trimming at V came to 5 bases and at J to 1 base, leaving 18 bases not matched to a gene. The CDR3, as DNA: TGTGCCAGCAGCGGCGCCGAACATAGGACTAGGGTAGGCACAGATACGCAGTATTTT. Its translation is CASSGAEHRTRVGTDTQYF.

This clonotype has more than one count but fewer than ten. The chain recombines TRBV5-8 with TRBJ2-3, with TRBD2 matching over 8 bases. Germline V CDR1 and CDR2: SGHTS, YDEGEE. Trimming cost V 2 bases and J 6 bases; bases outside gene matches: 8. The length of the CDR3 is 15 residues. The CDR3 DNA follows: TGTGCCAGCAGCTTTTCCGGGACTAGGGTGGATACGCAGTATTTT. It specifies CASSFSGTRVDTQYF.

Worth noting for this clonotype: One junction end does not reproduce the germline sequence, and a read error may be involved. The J gene is TRBJ2-7, the V gene TRBV29-1; maybe TRBD2 (5 bases). CDR1 SQVTM and CDR2 ANQGSEA come from the germline V gene. The CDR3 runs to 12 residues. CDR3 region: CGVVEVGYEQYF. CDR3 coding DNA: TGCGGCGTTGTGGAGGTTGGGTACGAGCAGTACTTC.

The V gene is TRBV29-1, the J gene TRBJ1-1, with TRBD1 matching over 9 bases. The V gene end was trimmed by 6 bases and the J gene end by 0 bases; junction bases not matched to a gene: 11. The CDR3 has 16 residues. Germline CDR1 and CDR2: SQVTM and ANQGSEA. Here the CDR3 reads CSVDPGQGYMNTEAFF. The DNA for the CDR3 is TGCAGCGTGGATCCGGGACAGGGTTATATGAACACTGAAGCTTTCTTT.

The V and J genes are TRBV6-4 and TRBJ2-1; 10 positions match TRBD2. The CDR3 runs to 14 residues. The trim removed 4 bases at V and 7 bases at J, leaving 4 bases unmatched. Germline V gene lookup returns CDR1 MRHNA and CDR2 SNTAGT. CDR3 DNA: TGTGCCAGCAGTGTTGAGCGGGAGGGTAATGAGCAGTTCTTC. Protein product: CASSVEREGNEQFF.

The sample holds many counts of this clonotype. This rearrangement joins TRBV30 to TRBJ2-1, with D possibly called TRBD1 or TRBD2 (5 bases each). CDR1 is GTSNPN and CDR2 is SVGIG in the germline V gene (reference sequence). CDR3 length: 14 residues. Trimming took off 1 base at V and 7 bases at J, with 14 bases between the two ends. The CDR3 DNA reads as TGTGCCTGGAGTGGGGGCAGGTGGGAGAATGAGCAGTTCTTC. Translation gives CAWSGGRWENEQFF.

This clonotype was seen just once. Since a much larger clone is just one base distant, this may be a read error. This CDR3 reads CASSFYFPDYPSYEQYF. CDR3 DNA sequence: TGTGCCAGCAGTTTTTATTTCCCGGACTACCCTTCCTACGAGCAGTACTTC. This rearrangement joins TRBV28 to TRBJ2-7, with D perhaps TRBD2 (6 bases). The CDR3 has 17 residues. Germline CDR1 MDHEN, CDR2 SYDVKM. The V and J ends lost 3 bases and 1 base respectively, with 19 bases between them. Full variable domain (rest looked up from reference TRBV28 and TRBJ2-7): DVKVTQSSRYLVKRTGEKVFLECVQDMDHENMFWYRQDPGLGLRLIYFSYDVKMKEKGDIPEGYSVSREKKERFSLILESASTNQTSMYLCASSFYFPDYPSYEQYFGPGTRLTVT.

At least ten counts were recorded for this clonotype. The genes are TRBV30 and TRBJ2-2, with 11 bases matching TRBD1. Germline loops: CDR1 GTSNPN, CDR2 SVGIG (reference sequence). Trimming at V came to 2 bases and at J to 5 bases, leaving 4 bases not matched to a gene. This CDR3 is built from 15 residues. CDR3 sequence (DNA): TGTGCCTGGAGTATCCGGGACAGGGGGACCGGGGAGCTGTTTTTT. Its protein is CAWSIRDRGTGELFF.

The CDR3 DNA sequence: TGTGCCAGCAGTTTACAGACGGGACAGGGAATAATTAACTATGGCTACACCTTC. It encodes CASSLQTGQGIINYGYTF. The genes are TRBV6-9 and TRBJ1-2; TRBD1 agrees at 9 bases. With V trimmed by 4 bases and J by 1 base, 13 bases remained unmatched. Looked up from germline, CDR1 is MNHGY and CDR2 is SVAAGI. The CDR3 runs to 18 residues.

This clonotype was detected many times. The chain links TRBV11-2 to TRBJ1-5; no clear D gene. V was shortened by 1 base and J by 6 bases, with 10 bases between the two germline ends. The CDR3 runs 14 residues. Germline loops: CDR1 SGHAT, CDR2 FQNNGV. The CDR3 protein is CASSLGLERQPQHF. In DNA form, the CDR3 reads TGTGCCAGCAGCTTAGGTTTGGAACGTCAGCCCCAGCATTTT.

This clonotype was counted many times. The chain recombines TRBV11-2 with TRBJ2-5, with a possible D match to TRBD2 (6 bases). Germline CDR1 reads SGHAT; CDR2 reads FQNNGV. V lost 4 bases to trimming and J lost 2 bases, with 17 bases between them. The CDR3 consists of 16 residues. This chain's CDR3 is CASSSPGVGDQETQYF. The CDR3 coding sequence is TGTGCCAGCAGCTCGCCGGGAGTAGGGGATCAAGAGACCCAGTACTTC.

This clonotype was found many times. This sequence joins TRBV5-1 and TRBJ2-1, with TRBD1 identical over 11 bases. J gave up 6 bases and V 3 bases, and 2 bases lay outside the gene matches. Germline CDR1 reads SGHRS; CDR2 reads YFSETQ. The CDR3 runs to 14 residues. The CDR3, as DNA: TGCGCCAGCAGCTCGGGACAGGGGGTCAATGAGCAGTTCTTC. Translation: CASSSGQGVNEQFF.